Below, 30 T cell receptor beta chains from the same sample are listed, as sequenced in a study of blood T cell repertoires in COVID-19 (dated by TCRdb to the early 2020s). The method behind the library was the immunoSEQ multiplex PCR assay. Not all clones reach the TCRdb copy of this immuneACCESS table, which keeps in-frame sequences only. Checked studies attribute under half of the gap to unresolved V genes and leave the rest unexplained. Within this sample are 250,000 to 300,000 clones, with around 89% of them counted one time only. Clones ranked in the top ten supply roughly 9% of the sample. Source material: PBMCs or T cells enriched from blood (not recorded which). These receptors all come from a man aged 40-50 years who had recovered from COVID-19.

This sequence joins TRBV7-6 and TRBJ1-4; TRBD1 might be the D (6 bases). The length of the CDR3 is 17 residues. V lost 5 bases and J lost 8, with 24 bases in between. Germline assignment: CDR1 SGHVS and CDR2 FNYEAQ. The CDR3, as DNA: TGTGCCAGCAGCCAACTATCCGGACAGCGGAATGGGGAAAAACTGTTTTTT. It is translated as CASSQLSGQRNGEKLFF.

This clone was observed once. V is TRBV25-1 and J is TRBJ1-1; D is uncertain. Germline CDR1 and CDR2: MGHDK and SYGVNS. V lost 4 bases and J 1 base, leaving 7 bases between the germline ends. The CDR3 sequence is 13 residues long. CDR3 sequence: CASSVHKNTEAFF. CDR3 DNA: TGTGCCAGCAGTGTCCACAAGAACACTGAAGCTTTCTTT.

This clone appeared a few times. The V call is TRBV21-1, the J call TRBJ1-2; the listed D gene, TRBD1, was not tested against the DNA. TRBV21-1 constitutes a pseudogene. The CDR3 is 15 residues long. The DNA for the CDR3 is TGTGCCAGCAGCAAAGGGGCAGGGGGAGACTATGGCTACACCTTC. Amino acid sequence: CASSKGAGGDYGYTF.

This chain joins TRBV3-1 (or the pseudogene TRBV3-2) and TRBJ2-7; D may be TRBD1 (7 bases). Germline CDR1 is LGHDT and CDR2 is YNNKEL (reference sequence). The CDR3 length is 14 residues. Trimming removed 4 bases at V and 1 base at J, with 11 bases between. CDR3 region: CASSPRGVSYEQYF. The CDR3 DNA reads TGTGCCAGCAGCCCCAGGGGGGTATCCTACGAGCAGTACTTC.

The chain uses TRBV12-3 or TRBV12-4 and TRBJ2-7; tentative D call: TRBD1 (6 bases). The CDR3 contains 12 residues. V was trimmed by 3 bases and J by 6 bases, leaving 9 bases between them. The CDR3 protein is CASSFGQSEQYF. DNA of the CDR3: TGTGCCAGCAGTTTTGGACAGTCCGAGCAGTACTTC.

This clone was detected a few times. V gene TRBV3-1 (or the pseudogene TRBV3-2) combines with J gene TRBJ2-2; 7 bases align to TRBD1. The CDR3 is 15 residues long. The V gene end was trimmed by 2 bases and the J gene end by 6 bases; junction bases not matched to a gene: 6. In germline, CDR1 is LGHDT, CDR2 YNNKEL (reference sequence). The DNA for the CDR3 is TGTGCCAGCAGCCAAATGACAGGGATTGCCGGGGAGCTGTTTTTT. It is translated as CASSQMTGIAGELFF.

This chain connects TRBV27 to TRBJ2-7; TRBD1 matches at 10 bases. Looked up from germline, CDR1 is MNHEY and CDR2 is SMNVEV (reference sequence). This CDR3 has 17 amino acids. The trim removed 3 bases at V and 7 bases at J, leaving 15 bases unmatched. CDR3 DNA sequence: TGTGCCAGCAGTTTTGGTTTCGGGACAGGGGCGACGGGGGAGCAGTACTTC. Translated: CASSFGFGTGATGEQYF.

This CDR3 reads CASRGLADDLPGTDTQYF. The CDR3 DNA sequence: TGTGCCAGCAGGGGACTAGCGGACGACTTACCCGGCACAGATACGCAGTATTTT. The V gene is TRBV28, the J gene TRBJ2-3; TRBD2 aligns across 11 bases. Germline V CDR1 and CDR2: MDHEN, SYDVKM. This CDR3 is built from 18 residues. V trimming: 6 bases; J trimming: 1 base; junction bases outside the gene matches: 12.

The chain has TRBV9 and TRBJ2-3; 7 bases align to TRBD1. V was clipped by 5 bases and J by 0 bases; unmatched bases: 6. The CDR3 is 15 amino acids. The V gene's germline CDR1 is SGDLS and CDR2 YYNGEE. The CDR3 DNA is TGTGCCAGCAGACCCACAGGGGTGAGCACAGATACGCAGTATTTT. Translation: CASRPTGVSTDTQYF.

CDR3 sequence: CAWQRGNSPLHF. In DNA, the CDR3 is TGTGCCTGGCAACGGGGTAATTCACCCCTCCACTTT. V usage is TRBV30 and J usage is TRBJ1-6; D is uncertain. In germline, CDR1 is GTSNPN, CDR2 SVGIG (reference sequence). The CDR3 has 12 residues. Trimming removed 5 bases from V and 6 bases from J, with 8 bases in between.

The CDR3 here is CASSLVSGTGETQYF. The CDR3 DNA is TGTGCCAGCAGCTTAGTATCGGGGACAGGGGAGACCCAGTACTTC. This chain joins TRBV7-6 and TRBJ2-5, with TRBD1 matching 9 bases. The germline CDR1 and CDR2 sequences are SGHVS and FNYEAQ. Trimming at V came to 1 base and at J to 5 bases, leaving 5 bases not matched to a gene. The CDR3 extends over 15 amino acids.

The CDR3 DNA reads TGCGCCAGCACTTCTACGGACAGGGCCTACAATGAGCAGTTCTTC. This sequence encodes CASTSTDRAYNEQFF. The chain joins TRBV5-1 to TRBJ2-1; 8 bases match TRBD1. The CDR3 runs 15 residues. V dropped 6 bases and J dropped 2; count of bases not matched to a gene: 7. Germline V CDR1 and CDR2: SGHRS, YFSETQ.

The V gene is TRBV6-4, the J gene TRBJ2-7; TRBD2 matches at 10 bases. The CDR3 is made up of 13 amino acids. The V segment lost 6 bases and the J segment 2 bases; nucleotides outside the gene matches: 1. Per germline, CDR1 MRHNA and CDR2 SNTAGT. CDR3 bases: TGTGCCAGCAGGAGCGGGAGGGCCTACGAGCAGTACTTC. Its protein product is CASRSGRAYEQYF.

The V and J genes are TRBV21-1 and TRBJ2-3; the table's D call, TRBD1, has no DNA check behind it. TRBV21-1 constitutes a pseudogene. The CDR3 extends over 16 amino acids. As DNA, the CDR3 is TGTGCCAGCAGCAAAGATGGGCTAACTAGCACAGATACGCAGTATTTT. Encoded protein: CASSKDGLTSTDTQYF.

The chain uses TRBV13 and TRBJ2-4; 11 bases agree with TRBD1. Germline V CDR1 and CDR2: PRHDT, FYEKMQ (reference sequence). J was trimmed by 1 base and V by 4 bases; bases with no gene match: 9. This CDR3 is built from 18 residues. The CDR3 DNA sequence: TGTGCCAGCAGCTCCCGGACAGGGGGCGGCGGGGCCAAAAACATTCAGTACTTC. Translated: CASSSRTGGGGAKNIQYF.

The chain uses TRBV5-5 and TRBJ2-1, with 8 positions matching TRBD1. CDR1 is SGHKS and CDR2 is YYEKEE in the germline V gene (reference sequence). The V gene end was trimmed by 0 bases and the J gene end by 0 bases; junction bases not matched to a gene: 5. The CDR3 runs to 17 residues. The CDR3 region has the DNA TGTGCCAGCAGCTTGGCAACAGGGGGATCCTCCTACAATGAGCAGTTCTTC. Protein product: CASSLATGGSSYNEQFF.

This chain uses TRBV7-2 with TRBJ2-7; 8 positions match TRBD2. The J segment lost 5 bases and the V segment lost 4 bases, leaving 7 bases of the junction unmatched. CDR3 length equals 14 residues. Germline lookup yields CDR1 SGHTA and CDR2 FQGNSA. The CDR3, as DNA: TGTGCCAGCAGCTCGACGGTAGCGGGGAACGAGCAGTACTTC. It yields the protein CASSSTVAGNEQYF.

The chain combines TRBV27 with TRBJ1-1; D is perhaps TRBD1 (6 bases). The CDR3 is made up of 14 amino acids. CDR1 and CDR2 (germline): MNHEY, SMNVEV (reference sequence). V lost 7 bases and J 6 bases, leaving 18 bases between the germline ends. DNA of the CDR3: TGTGCCAGCAAGACCAACAGGGTTCTGGCTGAAGCTTTCTTT. Encoded protein: CASKTNRVLAEAFF.

The chain links TRBV5-1 to TRBJ2-5; D is undetermined. Germline CDR1 SGHRS, CDR2 YFSETQ. V was cut by 5 bases and J by 5 bases, with 16 bases left in between. The CDR3 spans 14 residues. As DNA, the CDR3 is TGCGCCAGCAGTCCCAGTTCAGCCGGGGAGACCCAGTACTTC. Encoded protein: CASSPSSAGETQYF. Full variable domain (outside the CDR3, taken from reference TRBV5-1 and TRBJ2-5): KAGVTQTPRYLIKTRGQQVTLSCSPISGHRSVSWYQQTPGQGLQFLFEYFSETQRNKGNFPGRFSGRQFSNSRSEMNVSTLELGDSALYLCASSPSSAGETQYFGPGTRLLVL.

V gene TRBV6-5 combines with J gene TRBJ2-1; TRBD1 aligns across 8 bases. V lost 3 bases to trimming and J lost 9 bases; unmatched junction nucleotides: 10. From germline, CDR1 is MNHEY and CDR2 SVGAGI. The CDR3 runs 15 residues. CDR3 DNA sequence: TGTGCCAGCAGTTATTCTAGGACAGGGCCGGGTGAGCAGTTCTTC. Protein: CASSYSRTGPGEQFF.

This chain connects TRBV28 to TRBJ1-4; a possible D gene is TRBD1 (6 bases). From germline, CDR1 is MDHEN and CDR2 SYDVKM. This CDR3 region has 15 residues. V was shortened by 4 bases and J by 6 bases, with 15 bases between the two germline ends. CDR3 protein: CASSWEGHRYEKLFF. CDR3 coding DNA: TGTGCCAGCAGTTGGGAGGGACACCGGTATGAAAAACTGTTTTTT.

J is TRBJ2-1 and V is TRBV28, with 14 bases identical to TRBD2. The CDR3 runs to 16 residues. Germline V gene lookup returns CDR1 MDHEN and CDR2 SYDVKM. The junction had 9 bases not matched to a gene; V was cut back by 6 bases and J by 8 bases. For the CDR3, the DNA is TGTGCCAGCAGCTTTGGGACTAGCGGGAGTCTGGATGAGCAGTTCTTC. Residues: CASSFGTSGSLDEQFF.

V gene TRBV7-2 combines with J gene TRBJ1-1, with D perhaps matching TRBD1 (6 bases). This CDR3 is 16 amino acids long. V lost 6 bases and J lost 4, with 21 bases in between. Germline V gene sequence: CDR1 SGHTA, CDR2 FQGNSA. The CDR3 nucleotides are TGTGCCAGCAGTCTTACAGGGTCCCTGGCGGGCACTGAAGCTTTCTTT. It is translated as CASSLTGSLAGTEAFF.

This sequence joins TRBV4-1 and TRBJ2-3; 11 bases agree with TRBD2. Looked up from germline, CDR1 is MGHRA and CDR2 is YSYEKL. V was pared by 1 base and J by 2 bases, with 5 bases of the junction left unmatched. This CDR3 contains 17 residues. The CDR3 DNA follows: TGCGCCAGCAGCCAAGCTAGCGGGGGGCGTTTCACAGATACGCAGTATTTT. Protein product: CASSQASGGRFTDTQYF.

The chain recombines TRBV19 with TRBJ2-5, with TRBD1 matching over 8 bases. The length of the CDR3 is 13 residues. V gave up 8 bases and J gave up 2 bases; unmatched junction bases: 4. CDR1 is LNHDA and CDR2 is SQIVND in the germline V gene (reference sequence). Written as DNA, the CDR3 is TGTGCCAGTCTCGGGACAGGACAAGAGACCCAGTACTTC. This sequence encodes CASLGTGQETQYF.

In its sample, this clone was seen a few times. V usage is TRBV3-1 (or the pseudogene TRBV3-2) and J usage is TRBJ1-1; D call uncertain. Trimming pared 1 base from V and 0 bases from J, leaving 6 bases between. The CDR3 spans 14 residues. In germline, CDR1 is LGHDT, CDR2 YNNKEL (reference sequence). The CDR3 reads CASSQGGMNTEAFF. The CDR3 bases are TGTGCCAGCAGCCAAGGAGGGATGAACACTGAAGCTTTCTTT.

The chain employs TRBV19 and TRBJ1-4; unclear D gene. The germline gives CDR1 LNHDA, CDR2 SQIVND (reference sequence). V lost 8 bases to trimming and J lost 0 bases, with 7 bases between them. The CDR3 is made up of 13 amino acids. The CDR3 DNA follows: TGTGCCAGTCGACTAGCAACTAATGAAAAACTGTTTTTT. This gives the protein CASRLATNEKLFF.

This clone was observed once. The chain couples TRBV28 to TRBJ1-5, with 8 bases matching TRBD1. The germline CDR1 and CDR2 sequences are MDHEN and SYDVKM. The CDR3 is 13 residues long. The ends lost 6 bases at V and 6 bases at J; junction bases unmatched: 4. The CDR3 is CASRQGGFQPQHF. Written as DNA, the CDR3 is TGTGCCAGCAGACAGGGGGGGTTTCAGCCCCAGCATTTT.

The genes are TRBV6-1 and TRBJ2-7; the match to TRBD1 covers 7 bases. V was pared by 1 base and J by 0 bases, with 3 bases of the junction left unmatched. CDR1 and CDR2 from the germline V gene are MNHNS and SASEGT. The CDR3 spans 15 residues. DNA for the CDR3: TGTGCCAGCAGTGAAGGGGCAGGGGGCTCCTACGAGCAGTACTTC. This codes for CASSEGAGGSYEQYF.

The rearrangement uses TRBV4-3 and TRBJ2-1; 9 bases are shared with TRBD2. V trimming: 1 base; J trimming: 2 bases; junction bases outside the gene matches: 0. Germline CDR1 LGHNA, CDR2 YSLEER. The CDR3 covers 15 residues. Here the CDR3 reads CASSQGTSAYNEQFF. The CDR3 nucleotides read TGCGCCAGCAGCCAAGGGACTAGCGCCTACAATGAGCAGTTCTTC.